This T cell receptor beta chain was recorded in a study of T cells in Graves' hyperthyroidism and ophthalmopathy. Study as a whole: Peripheral blood was secured at the point of initial diagnosis, before any treatment. General study points: It was a median around 6 months before onset that the model predicted ophthalmopathy.

About this clonotype: The antigen is not known.

V dropped 6 bases and J dropped 6; count of bases not matched to a gene: 14. CDR3 size: 16 residues. Germline values: CDR1 SNHLY, CDR2 FYNNEI. Patients showing uncontrolled infection, other autoimmune disease, pregnancy or lactation were ineligible. The CDR3 regions of TCR beta were amplified from RNA transcripts. The TCR CDR3 was amplified in a first-round RT-PCR using the HTBI primer set. MiXCR was run by TCRdb on the multiplex PCR reads, yielding one entry per CDR3 protein. The data contain hundreds of thousands of distinct CDR3 sequences, roughly a sixth of them singletons. The sequenced sample consisted of blood. The clonotype originates from a woman younger than 35 with Graves' ophthalmopathy. The chain couples TRBV2 to TRBJ2-7, with 10 nucleotides matching TRBD1. The chain's CDR3 is CASRDLRDRGYSEQYF. CDR3 DNA sequence: TGTGCCAGCAGGGACCTCCGGGACAGGGGATATTCCGAGCAGTACTTC.